What follows are 29 T cell receptor beta chains derived from one specimen sequenced in a study of T cell responses to AZD1222 COVID-19 vaccine. Here immunoSEQ multiplex PCR was the method, and the copy in TCRdb shows in-frame clones only, minus some. The table includes 70,000 to 95,000 clones, about 90% detected once. Material: peripheral blood, obtained on day 0 of MenACWY control vaccination. These receptors all come from an adult in good health.

In this sample, this clone turned up many times. The chain uses TRBV7-9 and TRBJ1-2, with D perhaps matching TRBD1 (5 bases). The germline V and J ends were trimmed by 0 bases and 4 bases, with 12 bases remaining between them. This CDR3 is built from 15 residues. Germline lookup yields CDR1 SEHNR and CDR2 FQNEAQ (reference sequence). The chain's CDR3 is CASSLALGGGYGYTF. DNA of the CDR3: TGTGCCAGCAGCTTAGCGTTGGGGGGAGGCTATGGCTACACCTTC.

The rearrangement links TRBV28 to TRBJ2-7; possible D gene TRBD2, 6 bases. Trimming removed 2 bases at V and 2 bases at J, with 13 bases between. The CDR3 is 15 amino acids. CDR1 is MDHEN, CDR2 SYDVKM, per germline. Written as DNA, the CDR3 is TGTGCCAGCAGTTTAGTAGGAGGGAACACCTACGAGCAGTACTTC. Translation: CASSLVGGNTYEQYF.

This chain connects TRBV4-2 to TRBJ2-2; TRBD2 is a possible D gene (6 bases). The CDR3 runs 16 residues. Trimming stripped 6 bases from V and 2 bases from J, with 16 bases between. The germline gives CDR1 LGHNA, CDR2 YNFKEQ. The CDR3 DNA follows: TGTGCCAGCAGGGGTCACGGGACTTCCAACACCGGGGAGCTGTTTTTT. It translates to CASRGHGTSNTGELFF.

V and J are TRBV12-5 and TRBJ2-2; D is ambiguous. The CDR3 loop spans 13 amino acids. V shed 5 bases and J shed 6 bases, with 10 bases lying between them. From germline, CDR1 is LGHNT and CDR2 FRNRAP. The CDR3 spells CASGTGLAGELFF. In DNA form, the CDR3 reads TGTGCTAGTGGTACTGGGCTTGCCGGGGAGCTGTTTTTT.

The chain recombines TRBV7-6 with TRBJ2-2, with D unresolved. Deletions cut 2 bases from V and 4 bases from J, with 11 bases between. CDR1 and CDR2 from the germline V gene are SGHVS and FNYEAQ. The CDR3 extends over 15 amino acids. The CDR3 spells CASSLTRVGTGELFF. The DNA for the CDR3 is TGTGCCAGCAGCTTAACCCGCGTGGGCACCGGGGAGCTGTTTTTT.

V and J are TRBV5-4 and TRBJ2-3; a weak D match, TRBD1 (6 bases). Trimming removed 4 bases at V and 2 bases at J, with 11 bases between. CDR1 and CDR2 from the germline V gene are SGHNT and YYREEE (reference sequence). CDR3 length: 14 residues. CDR3 loop: CASSIDRLTDTQYF. The CDR3 DNA reads TGTGCCAGCAGCATAGACAGGCTCACAGATACGCAGTATTTT.

This clone showed up just once. This chain joins TRBV7-9 and TRBJ1-2; D might be TRBD1 (6 bases). Per germline, CDR1 SEHNR and CDR2 FQNEAQ (reference sequence). The CDR3 has 13 residues. The V and J ends lost 5 bases and 4 bases respectively, with 11 bases between them. The CDR3 sequence is CASSLGGLYGYTF. In DNA, the CDR3 is TGTGCCAGCAGCCTCGGGGGGCTCTATGGCTACACCTTC.

The rearrangement links TRBV19 to TRBJ1-6; D is perhaps TRBD1 (5 bases). CDR1 is LNHDA and CDR2 is SQIVND in the germline V gene (reference sequence). CDR3 length equals 16 residues. V was cut by 5 bases and J by 10 bases, with 21 bases left in between. CDR3: CASSPPAGTRGSPLHF. The CDR3 DNA reads as TGTGCCAGTAGTCCTCCCGCAGGCACTCGGGGCTCACCCCTCCACTTT.

This rearrangement joins TRBV6-5 to TRBJ1-4; D might be TRBD1 (6 bases). V was cut by 2 bases and J by 12 bases, with 10 bases left in between. This CDR3 comprises 12 residues. CDR1 is MNHEY, CDR2 SVGAGI, per germline. The CDR3 DNA reads TGTGCCAGCAGTTACAACAGGGACCAACTGTTTTTT. Translated: CASSYNRDQLFF.

The V gene is TRBV7-8, the J gene TRBJ1-5, with 7 positions matching TRBD1. The CDR3 runs 16 residues. The junction had 15 bases not matched to a gene; V was cut back by 7 bases and J by 6 bases. The germline V gene encodes CDR1 SGHVS and CDR2 FQNEAQ. This CDR3 reads CASILRSDREGQPQHF. CDR3 coding DNA: TGTGCCAGCATCCTAAGGTCCGACAGGGAGGGTCAGCCCCAGCATTTT.

The chain recombines TRBV2 with TRBJ2-3; 9 nucleotides line up with TRBD1. CDR3 size: 14 residues. Germline CDR1 reads SNHLY; CDR2 reads FYNNEI. V lost 8 bases to trimming and J lost 6 bases; unmatched junction nucleotides: 9. The CDR3 protein is CASVPGQGWDTQYF. In nucleotides, the CDR3 is TGTGCCAGCGTACCGGGACAGGGATGGGATACGCAGTATTTT. Full variable domain (rest looked up from reference TRBV2 and TRBJ2-3): EPEVTQTPSHQVTQMGQEVILRCVPISNHLYFYWYRQILGQKVEFLVSFYNNEISEKSEIFDDQFSVERPDGSNFTLKIRSTKLEDSAMYFCASVPGQGWDTQYFGPGTRLTVL.

V is TRBV7-9 and J is TRBJ2-1; 8 positions agree with TRBD2. Germline V gene sequence: CDR1 SEHNR, CDR2 FQNEAQ (reference sequence). The trim removed 5 bases at V and 4 bases at J, leaving 19 bases unmatched. The length of the CDR3 is 19 residues. This chain's CDR3 is CASSLPRLFSGTNYNEQFF. The CDR3 DNA reads as TGTGCCAGCAGCCTCCCAAGGCTTTTTAGCGGGACTAATTACAATGAGCAGTTCTTC. Using reference TRBV7-9 and TRBJ2-1 for the parts outside the CDR3, the full variable domain is DTGVSQNPRHKITKRGQNVTFRCDPISEHNRLYWYRQTLGQGPEFLTYFQNEAQLEKSRLLSDRFSAERPKGSFSTLEIQRTEQGDSAMYLCASSLPRLFSGTNYNEQFFGPGTRLTVL.

This chain joins TRBV4-3 and TRBJ1-4; D uncertain. The CDR3 loop spans 14 amino acids. Germline CDR1 LGHNA, CDR2 YSLEER. V was clipped by 1 base and J by 6 bases, with 9 bases between them. In DNA form, the CDR3 reads TGCGCCAGCAGCCAAGGCAGAGCGGATGAAAAACTGTTTTTT. Translation: CASSQGRADEKLFF.

The chain couples TRBV19 to TRBJ1-3; possibly TRBD1 for D (6 bases). V was shortened by 9 bases and J by 4 bases, with 7 bases between the two germline ends. Germline CDR1 LNHDA, CDR2 SQIVND (reference sequence). The CDR3 extends over 11 amino acids. The CDR3 nucleotides read TGTGCCAGCGGACAGGGAAACACCATATATTTT. This sequence encodes CASGQGNTIYF.

The CDR3 bases are TGTGCCAGTAGCCGGGACAGGGACACTGAAGCTTTCTTT. This encodes CASSRDRDTEAFF. V and J are TRBV19 and TRBJ1-1; TRBD1 aligns across 9 bases. The trim removed 6 bases at V and 3 bases at J, leaving 2 bases unmatched. The CDR3 totals 13 residues. CDR1 is LNHDA and CDR2 is SQIVND in the germline V gene (reference sequence).

V gene TRBV6-5 combines with J gene TRBJ2-2, with D hard to call. Trimming took off 3 bases at V and 1 base at J, with 12 bases between the two ends. The CDR3 consists of 16 residues. Germline V gene sequence: CDR1 MNHEY, CDR2 SVGAGI. Written as DNA, the CDR3 is TGTGCCAGCAGTTATTTAGCCCTCGTGAACACCGGGGAGCTGTTTTTT. Its protein is CASSYLALVNTGELFF.

The chain employs TRBV10-1 and TRBJ1-1, with D possibly being TRBD1 (5 bases). The V end was cut by 2 bases, the J end by 2 bases, with 21 bases between. There are 18 residues in the CDR3. Germline assignment: CDR1 WNHNN and CDR2 SYGVQD (reference sequence). In DNA, the CDR3 is TGCGCCAGCAGTGAGCCGCCCTGTCAGGGTTGTAATAACACTGAAGCTTTCTTT. This gives the protein CASSEPPCQGCNNTEAFF.

The rearrangement links TRBV4-3 to TRBJ1-4, with 8 bases identical to TRBD1. Looked up from germline, CDR1 is LGHNA and CDR2 is YSLEER. J lost 2 bases, V lost 4 bases, and 3 bases had no gene match. CDR3 size: 15 residues. CDR3 DNA: TGCGCCAGCAGCCCCACAGGGGGTACTAATGAAAAACTGTTTTTT. Amino acid sequence: CASSPTGGTNEKLFF.

The genes are TRBV7-9 and TRBJ2-1; D perhaps matches TRBD1 (6 bases). The germline V gene has CDR1 SEHNR and CDR2 FQNEAQ (reference sequence). This CDR3 region has 15 residues. The V end lost 5 bases, the J end lost 5 bases, and 16 bases lay between the germline ends. The DNA of the CDR3 is TGTGCCAGCAGCGGCCCGGACAGAACCCACAATGAGCAGTTCTTC. The encoded protein is CASSGPDRTHNEQFF.

The rearrangement joins TRBV7-3 to TRBJ1-5, with 7 bases that match TRBD1. This CDR3 is built from 13 residues. V shed 5 bases, J shed 14 bases, and the junction held 12 bases outside the gene matches. Germline CDR1 reads SGHTA; CDR2 reads FQGTGA. The CDR3 DNA reads as TGTGCCAGCAGCAAATGTTCGGACAGGAGAAAGCATTTT. Its protein product is CASSKCSDRRKHF.

The chain links TRBV7-9 to TRBJ2-3, with a weak D call TRBD1 (5 bases). Trimming shortened V by 1 base and J by 9 bases, and 14 bases separated the two germline ends. This CDR3 has 14 residues. Germline V lookup: CDR1 SEHNR, CDR2 FQNEAQ (reference sequence). In DNA form, the CDR3 reads TGTGCCAGCAGCTTAGGGGGCCACGCCGAGACGCAGTATTTT. Translating it yields CASSLGGHAETQYF.

J is TRBJ2-7 and V is TRBV6-2 or TRBV6-3; D unclear. CDR1 and CDR2 from the germline V gene are MNHEY and SVGEGT. This CDR3 spans 12 amino acids. The V end was cut by 4 bases, the J end by 4 bases, with 8 bases between. The CDR3 sequence: CASSSVIYEQYF. The DNA for the CDR3 is TGTGCCAGCAGTTCCGTCATTTACGAGCAGTACTTC.

V and J are TRBV3-1 (or the pseudogene TRBV3-2) and TRBJ1-2; no definite D call. The CDR3 contains 13 residues. V gave up 6 bases and J gave up 2 bases, with 10 bases separating them. Germline V gene data show CDR1 as LGHDT and CDR2 as YNNKEL (reference sequence). The CDR3 DNA follows: TGTGCCAGCAGTGACGGGCGAAACTATGGCTACACCTTC. Protein product: CASSDGRNYGYTF.

The chain links TRBV5-1 to TRBJ1-2, with a tentative D call TRBD1 (6 bases). CDR1 is SGHRS, CDR2 YFSETQ, per germline. The CDR3 has 14 amino acids. Trimming cost V 0 bases and J 3 bases, with 9 bases left between them. In nucleotides, the CDR3 is TGCGCCAGCAGCTTGGCCGAGGGGGACTATGGCTACACCTTC. Residues: CASSLAEGDYGYTF.

The chain recombines TRBV5-1 with TRBJ1-1; D call uncertain. The CDR3 sequence is 13 residues long. CDR1 SGHRS and CDR2 YFSETQ come from the germline V gene. V lost 0 bases and J lost 8, with 11 bases in between. The CDR3 spells CASSLGSGGEAFF. As DNA, the CDR3 is TGCGCCAGCAGCTTGGGGTCTGGAGGCGAAGCTTTCTTT. Combining the CDR3 with reference TRBV5-1 and TRBJ1-1 gives the whole variable domain KAGVTQTPRYLIKTRGQQVTLSCSPISGHRSVSWYQQTPGQGLQFLFEYFSETQRNKGNFPGRFSGRQFSNSRSEMNVSTLELGDSALYLCASSLGSGGEAFFGQGTRLTVV.

The rearrangement joins TRBV28 to TRBJ2-5; 8 bases agree with TRBD2. Germline-derived CDR1 and CDR2 are MDHEN and SYDVKM. There are 15 residues in the CDR3. Unmatched junction bases numbered 8, after V lost 3 bases and J lost 5 bases. The CDR3 region is CASSFIGGGVETQYF. As DNA, the CDR3 is TGTGCCAGCAGTTTTATCGGGGGGGGCGTTGAGACCCAGTACTTC. The full variable domain, its missing parts supplied by reference TRBV28 and TRBJ2-5, is DVKVTQSSRYLVKRTGEKVFLECVQDMDHENMFWYRQDPGLGLRLIYFSYDVKMKEKGDIPEGYSVSREKKERFSLILESASTNQTSMYLCASSFIGGGVETQYFGPGTRLLVL.

This chain joins TRBV7-9 and TRBJ2-1; possibly TRBD1 or TRBD2 for D (5 bases each). Germline-derived CDR1 and CDR2 are SEHNR and FQNEAQ (reference sequence). V gave up 8 bases and J gave up 6 bases, with 11 bases separating them. The CDR3 is 12 residues long. The CDR3 sequence is CASRDLVNEQFF. The CDR3 coding sequence is TGTGCCAGCCGGGACCTGGTCAATGAGCAGTTCTTC.

The chain combines TRBV30 with TRBJ2-1, with 10 bases fitting TRBD2. The CDR3 loop spans 15 amino acids. The J segment lost 7 bases and the V segment lost 2 bases, leaving 8 bases of the junction unmatched. From germline, CDR1 is GTSNPN and CDR2 SVGIG (reference sequence). The CDR3 loop is CAWSKSGGAWNEQFF. The CDR3 nucleotides read TGTGCCTGGAGTAAAAGCGGGGGGGCCTGGAATGAGCAGTTCTTC.

The chain combines TRBV7-9 with TRBJ2-3; D remains unclear. In germline, CDR1 is SEHNR, CDR2 FQNEAQ (reference sequence). The CDR3 totals 13 residues. The V and J ends lost 1 base and 1 base respectively, with 3 bases between them. Written as DNA, the CDR3 is TGTGCCAGCAGCTTAGGGGGCACAGATACGCAGTATTTT. Protein: CASSLGGTDTQYF.